This TCR beta chain is drawn from a study of T cells after yellow fever vaccination. From the 5' RACE reads, TCRdb called clonotypes with MiXCR, one entry per CDR3 protein. The table lists 150,000 to 200,000 distinct CDR3 sequences, roughly 9.6% of them singletons. This clonotype was observed a few times. The receptor's source is a man aged 18 to 29 who received the YFV17D yellow fever vaccine. The source was CD8+ T cells sorted from PBMCs, collected 15 days after the yellow fever booster vaccination.

The CDR3 loop reads CASSDVGNEQFF. CDR3 bases: TGTGCCAGCAGTGACGTGGGCAATGAGCAGTTCTTC. This chain connects TRBV6-4 to TRBJ2-1; D is unclear. The CDR3 has 12 residues. Germline V gives CDR1 MRHNA, CDR2 SNTAGT. The V end was cut by 2 bases, the J end by 6 bases, with 5 bases between.